Listed here is a single T cell receptor beta chain. The antigen it binds to is not known. No qualities accompany the bases; no much larger clone lies one base away. The collaborating institutions used their own protocols to collect whole blood in K2EDTA tubes. Collaborator samples were shipped for TCRbeta analysis as frozen whole blood, isolated PBMCs, or DNA extracted from either sample type. Taken from cysteine to phenylalanine, the CDR3 has 14 residues. Only the CDR3 region is kept as DNA, spanning 42 bases read in frame from base 1. The V end loses 3 bases and the J end loses 6 bases, and a stretch of 12 bases separates them. The germline V gene encodes CDR1 KGHSH and CDR2 LQKENI. These data are taken from a study of blood T cell repertoires in COVID-19 (dated by TCRdb to about 2020). About the study as a whole: Collaborator samples came from the United States, Italy and Spain and covered acute and convalescent phases of COVID-19. Sample metadata almost always included a de-identified subject ID, COVID-19 status, age in years and sex. The material from the prospective study consisted of cDNA or gDNA derived from T cells, B-cell-depleted T cells, or PBMCs. The repertoires were released in a freely available public database intended as a resource for research on the immune response to SARS-CoV-2. Samples came from the ongoing ImmuneRACE study (first 160 participants) plus 1,254 subjects from 6 global collaborators. Where available, HLA class I and class II types were obtained from metadata supplied by the sample provider rather than from assay-based typing. Subjects who had been exposed to COVID-19, were actively infected with it, or had recovered from it provided the deeply sampled blood TCRbeta repertoires that made up the dataset. Overall study outcomes, separate from this receptor: The amount of clinical and demographic metadata varied by source and participant and was provided uncurated.

TCRbeta CDR3 regions were amplified from genomic DNA using the immunoSEQ Assay, a bias-controlled multiplex PCR. The authors' pipeline ran thus. Within the assay, amplification of reference gene primers was used to estimate how many nucleated cells each sample contained. Sequence reads were collapsed and filtered to measure the absolute abundance of every unique TCRbeta CDR3 rearrangement. Productive Simpson clonality was computed per sample as the square root of Simpson's diversity index over productive rearrangements. TCRdb limited this immuneACCESS table to in-frame rearrangements with V and J called. A share of clones is missing; checked studies link under half to unresolved V genes, and the rest is unexplained. The V and J calls and clone size are taken from that table; D and trimming were inferred from the DNA. The sample yields 650,000 to 800,000 clones; about nine tenths were counted once. The ten largest account for 0.2% to 0.3% of the sample.

The sequence derives from a woman aged 18-29 years with acute or convalescent COVID-19. Sample: peripheral blood. The sequence joins TRBV18 to TRBJ2-1; the D gene is not confidently resolved. The CDR3 reads as follows: CASSPSPRSNEQFF. The DNA sequence is TGTGCCAGCTCACCCTCGCCCAGGTCCAATGAGCAGTTCTTC.